This T cell receptor beta chain was recovered during a study of blood T cells in healthy people across ages. A second PCR of 7 to 11 cycles used a sample-barcoded 5' primer and a J-beta primer mix. MiXCR was run by TCRdb on the 5' RACE reads, yielding one entry per CDR3 protein. The table lists 600,000 to 800,000 distinct CDR3 sequences, approximately 52% of them singletons. The V and J ends lost 1 base and 0 bases, in that order; junction bases with no gene match: 4. Germline lookup yields CDR1 DFQATT and CDR2 SNEGSKA (reference sequence). This CDR3 has 16 residues. The sequence derives from a woman aged 80 or over in good health. The source material was blood. The chain has TRBV20-1 and TRBJ2-1; 9 positions agree with TRBD2. The CDR3 DNA follows: TGCAGTGCTAGAGTGAGACTAGCGGCCTCCTACAATGAGCAGTTCTTC. It yields the protein CSARVRLAASYNEQFF.